The source of this T cell receptor beta chain is a study of blood T cells in healthy people across ages. The wider study: In model experiments, template switching was able to capture about one barcoded beta molecule for every two T cells that were present. Study results and caveats: Among long-lived donors, naive CD4+ cells were more numerous and diversity higher than in aged donors. While age rose, TCR beta diversity per million T cells dropped in a roughly linear way.

This clonotype came up many times. The antigen is not known. J lost 1 base, V lost 5 bases, and 2 bases had no gene match. This CDR3 is built from 15 residues. Per germline, CDR1 SGHTA and CDR2 FQGNSA. A sample-barcoded 5' primer and a J-beta primer mix were used in a second PCR of roughly 7 to 12 cycles. CDR3-containing paired-end reads numbering at least 2.5 million came from each sample. TCRdb called the 5' RACE reads again in MiXCR, with one record for every CDR3 protein. The table shows hundreds of thousands of distinct CDR3 sequences, with about 42% occurring only once. This sequence joins TRBV7-2 and TRBJ2-1; TRBD2 aligns across 10 bases. This sequence originates from a man in his fifties or sixties in good health. The sample taken for sequencing was blood. CDR3 DNA: TGTGCCAGCAGCCGGACTAGCGGATCCTACAATGAGCAGTTCTTC. Its translation is CASSRTSGSYNEQFF.